These 24 T cell receptor beta chains were all obtained from the same sample, sequenced in a study of T cells expressing NK-cell markers. TCRdb processed the 5' RACE reads again and assigns one entry to each CDR3 protein, with no DNA. In all, the sample yields some 500,000 distinct CDR3 sequences. Sequences were obtained from blood T cells: a sorted CD56 or NKG2C T cell subset, CD4+ or CD8+ T cells, or bulk PBMC T cells (not recorded which). These receptors were obtained from a woman aged 45 to 65 in good health.

V and J are TRBV15 and TRBJ2-1. CDR3 length equals 12 residues. From germline, CDR1 is LNHNV and CDR2 YYDKDF (reference sequence). The CDR3 loop is CATSRDSDEQFF.

The chain joins TRBV12-3 or TRBV12-4 to TRBJ2-7; TCRdb calls TRBD1, which cannot be checked without DNA. This CDR3 region has 14 residues. CDR3: CASSFRLGEVEQYF.

This chain links TRBV12-3 or TRBV12-4 with TRBJ1-1. This CDR3 spans 11 amino acids. The CDR3 region is CASRRTHEAFF.

This chain's CDR3 is CASSPLAKGLTEAFF. J is TRBJ1-1 and V is TRBV18; TCRdb names TRBD1, which stays unverified in the absence of DNA. This CDR3 has 15 amino acids. Germline lookup yields CDR1 KGHSH and CDR2 LQKENI.

This chain connects TRBV2 to TRBJ1-3. This CDR3 spans 13 amino acids. Germline V gene lookup returns CDR1 SNHLY and CDR2 FYNNEI. The CDR3 is CASSRTDGNTIYF.

The chain recombines TRBV10-3 with TRBJ2-4; checking the TCRdb D call of TRBD1 is not possible without DNA. Germline CDR1 ENHRY, CDR2 SYGVKD. The CDR3 spans 18 residues. CDR3: CAISESDPGQLAKNIQYF.

The chain has TRBV7-9 and TRBJ2-4; the TCRdb call, TRBD2, lacks DNA for checking. The CDR3 spans 16 residues. CDR1 and CDR2 from the germline V gene are SEHNR and FQNEAQ (reference sequence). The CDR3 sequence is CASSLPSGSFKNIQYF.

The chain employs TRBV12-3 or TRBV12-4 and TRBJ2-1; lacking DNA, the TRBD1 call made by TCRdb goes unchecked. The CDR3 runs to 13 residues. The CDR3 loop is CATKAGSMNEQFF.

V and J are TRBV2 and TRBJ2-3. The CDR3 has 13 residues. Per germline, CDR1 SNHLY and CDR2 FYNNEI. The chain's CDR3 is CASVNPATDTQYF.

The chain links TRBV12-3 or TRBV12-4 to TRBJ1-2; absent DNA, TCRdb's TRBD1 call cannot be checked. This CDR3 region has 16 residues. CDR3 loop: CASSLALGTGIYGYTF.

The CDR3 sequence is CAISESPGNVAKNIQYF. V is TRBV10-3 and J is TRBJ2-4; TCRdb reports TRBD1, a call that lacks DNA to check it against. The CDR3 is 17 residues long. Per germline, CDR1 ENHRY and CDR2 SYGVKD.

The chain recombines TRBV5-1 with TRBJ1-5; TCRdb gives TRBD1 as the D gene, but with no DNA this cannot be confirmed. This CDR3 is built from 15 residues. The germline V gene has CDR1 SGHRS and CDR2 YFSETQ. The CDR3 loop is CASSLRGGLNQPQHF.

The CDR3 here is CASSYSENKNTEAFF. The V call is TRBV6-6, the J call TRBJ1-1. CDR3 length: 15 amino acids. Germline V gene data show CDR1 as MNHNY and CDR2 as SVGAGI (reference sequence).

This chain joins TRBV12-3 or TRBV12-4 and TRBJ2-1; as DNA is missing, the TRBD2 call by TCRdb cannot be tested. CDR3 length: 18 amino acids. The chain's CDR3 is CASSRQRGQLSSYNEQFF.

The chain recombines TRBV5-6 with TRBJ1-5. The CDR3 totals 17 residues. The germline CDR1 and CDR2 sequences are SGHDT and YYEEEE. CDR3 residues: CASSLYSALAGNQPQHF.

CDR3 sequence reads: CASSLVPGGNTGELFF. The J gene is TRBJ2-2, the V gene TRBV11-2; TCRdb outputs TRBD1, but without DNA this stays unchecked. CDR1 and CDR2 from the germline V gene are SGHAT and FQNNGV. The CDR3 is made up of 16 amino acids.

The CDR3 protein is CASMDVVGVNQPQHF. The genes are TRBV28 and TRBJ1-5; TCRdb's D gene call, TRBD1, goes unchecked for lack of DNA. Germline V gene lookup returns CDR1 MDHEN and CDR2 SYDVKM. The CDR3 has 15 amino acids.

This chain uses TRBV2 with TRBJ2-7; TCRdb gives TRBD1 as the D gene, but with no DNA this cannot be confirmed. The CDR3 covers 16 residues. CDR1 and CDR2 (germline): SNHLY, FYNNEI. The CDR3 sequence: CASRREPPAYGGEQYF.

The chain links TRBV11-3 to TRBJ1-1. The CDR3 extends over 11 amino acids. The germline V gene has CDR1 SGHNT and CDR2 YENEEA. The CDR3 sequence is CASSGRTEAFF.

This chain joins TRBV29-1 and TRBJ2-1; the D call of TRBD2 rests on TCRdb alone, since no DNA is present to check it. The CDR3 totals 16 residues. Germline assignment: CDR1 SQVTM and CDR2 ANQGSEA. CDR3 region: CSAAMTSGGSYNEQFF.

The genes are TRBV5-1 and TRBJ1-2. Germline CDR1 is SGHRS and CDR2 is YFSETQ. CDR3 length: 14 residues. CDR3 in amino acids: CASSLVSPNYGYTF.

The chain recombines TRBV25-1 with TRBJ2-5; the D call of TRBD1 rests on TCRdb alone, since no DNA is present to check it. CDR3 length equals 14 residues. CDR1 is MGHDK, CDR2 SYGVNS, per germline. The CDR3 loop is CASSEVGQQETQYF.

This rearrangement joins TRBV3-1 to TRBJ2-1. Germline loops: CDR1 LGHDT, CDR2 YNNKEL (reference sequence). The CDR3 extends over 12 amino acids. CDR3: CASSLRVNEQFF.

The genes are TRBV6-4 and TRBJ1-6; TCRdb's assignment of TRBD1 cannot be checked, as there is no DNA. This CDR3 comprises 14 residues. CDR1 MRHNA and CDR2 SNTAGT come from the germline V gene. The CDR3 loop reads CASSMTGPGSPLHF.